These 3 T cell receptor beta chains share one sample of origin, sequenced in a study of monozygotic twins with inflammatory bowel disease. Reanalyzing the 5' RACE reads, TCRdb keeps one entry per CDR3 protein, without DNA. The sample totals some 160,000 distinct CDR3 sequences. Sequencing was done on a sample of blood. Every receptor here comes from a human donor with ulcerative colitis or Crohn's disease, or a healthy co-twin of an affected twin (not recorded which).

This chain connects TRBV18 to TRBJ2-1; TCRdb picks TRBD2, but there is no DNA to check that call. The V gene's germline CDR1 is KGHSH and CDR2 LQKENI. CDR3 length equals 16 residues. CDR3 loop: CASSPYSGAIIGEQFF.

The chain combines TRBV5-1 with TRBJ2-2. Germline CDR1 is SGHRS and CDR2 is YFSETQ. The CDR3 totals 14 residues. CDR3 sequence: CASSFDPNTGELFF.

The chain links TRBV5-1 to TRBJ1-1. This CDR3 has 14 amino acids. Germline values: CDR1 SGHRS, CDR2 YFSETQ. The chain's CDR3 is CASSLQTPNTEAFF. Combining the CDR3 with reference TRBV5-1 and TRBJ1-1 gives the whole variable domain KAGVTQTPRYLIKTRGQQVTLSCSPISGHRSVSWYQQTPGQGLQFLFEYFSETQRNKGNFPGRFSGRQFSNSRSEMNVSTLELGDSALYLCASSLQTPNTEAFFGQGTRLTVV.